The rows below give T cell receptor beta chains drawn from one sample of a study of blood T cell repertoires in COVID-19. Profiled with immunoSEQ multiplex PCR; TCRdb holds only in-frame clones, not every one. The table shows some 160,000 clones, with 70% to 90% occurring only once. Sequenced input: peripheral blood. The receptors were sampled from a woman in her fifties or sixties with acute or convalescent COVID-19. CDR3s include the opening cysteine and the closing phenylalanine or tryptophan. The D gene is left open where the match is weak. Rows may omit the clone size; those that give it use once, few, many or a size class.

CDR3 length: 16; J gene: TRBJ1-1; clone size: few; D gene: TRBD1; V gene: TRBV4-2; CDR3 protein: CASSPGTGFMNTEAFF; CDR3 DNA: TGTGCCAGCAGCCCCGGGACAGGTTTTATGAACACTGAAGCTTTCTTT
CDR3 length: 17; J gene: TRBJ2-3; clone size: few; D gene: TRBD2; V gene: TRBV3-1/TRBV3-2; CDR3 protein: CASSPWSGGSSTDTQYF; CDR3 DNA: TGTGCCAGCAGCCCATGGAGCGGGGGGTCTAGCACAGATACGCAGTATTTT
CDR3 length: 13; J gene: TRBJ1-5; clone size: NA; D gene: TRBD1; V gene: TRBV19; CDR3 protein: CATRQGLNQPQHF; CDR3 DNA: TGTGCCACCCGACAGGGACTCAATCAGCCCCAGCATTTT
CDR3 length: 15; J gene: TRBJ2-1; clone size: few; D gene: NA; V gene: TRBV7-2; CDR3 protein: CASSLTWLANNEQFF; CDR3 DNA: TGTGCCAGCAGCTTAACGTGGCTAGCGAACAATGAGCAGTTCTTC
CDR3 length: 12; J gene: TRBJ2-7; clone size: NA; D gene: NA; V gene: TRBV21-1; CDR3 protein: CASSPPGGSPYF; CDR3 DNA: TGTGCCAGCAGCCCCCCAGGGGGGTCGCCGTACTTC
CDR3 length: 16; J gene: TRBJ1-1; clone size: NA; D gene: NA; V gene: TRBV19; CDR3 protein: CASIPGGAKANTEAFF; CDR3 DNA: TGTGCCAGTATCCCGGGGGGCGCTAAGGCGAACACTGAAGCTTTCTTT
CDR3 length: 14; J gene: TRBJ1-4; clone size: few; D gene: NA; V gene: TRBV15; CDR3 protein: CATSRGAGDEKLFF; CDR3 DNA: TGTGCCACCAGCAGAGGGGCAGGGGATGAAAAACTGTTTTTT
CDR3 length: 13; J gene: TRBJ2-7; clone size: NA; D gene: TRBD1; V gene: TRBV18; CDR3 protein: CASSGTGSYEQYF; CDR3 DNA: TGTGCCAGCTCCGGGACAGGCTCCTACGAGCAGTACTTC
CDR3 length: 14; J gene: TRBJ2-7; clone size: NA; D gene: NA; V gene: TRBV7-2; CDR3 protein: CASSFSGQRYEQYF; CDR3 DNA: TGTGCCAGCAGCTTTTCGGGTCAGCGCTACGAGCAGTACTTC
CDR3 length: 16; J gene: TRBJ2-7; clone size: NA; D gene: TRBD1; V gene: TRBV5-1; CDR3 protein: CASSLNGGQGEYEQYF; CDR3 DNA: TGCGCCAGCAGCCTGAACGGCGGACAGGGAGAATACGAGCAGTACTTC
CDR3 length: 17; J gene: TRBJ2-3; clone size: once; D gene: TRBD1; V gene: TRBV20-1; CDR3 protein: CSASGHRDSFFTDTQYF; CDR3 DNA: TGCAGTGCTAGTGGCCACCGGGACAGTTTTTTCACAGATACGCAGTATTTT
CDR3 length: 13; J gene: TRBJ1-2; clone size: NA; D gene: TRBD1; V gene: TRBV6-5; CDR3 protein: CASTPDRGGGYTF; CDR3 DNA: TGTGCCAGCACCCCGGACAGGGGAGGAGGCTACACCTTC
CDR3 length: 13; J gene: TRBJ1-5; clone size: NA; D gene: NA; V gene: TRBV14; CDR3 protein: CASSPHEDQPQHF; CDR3 DNA: TGTGCCAGCAGCCCCCACGAGGATCAGCCCCAGCATTTT
CDR3 length: 14; J gene: TRBJ2-3; clone size: NA; D gene: NA; V gene: TRBV6-5; CDR3 protein: CASSNPGSTDTQYF; CDR3 DNA: TGTGCCAGCAGTAATCCCGGGAGCACAGATACGCAGTATTTT
CDR3 length: 14; J gene: TRBJ2-2; clone size: NA; D gene: NA; V gene: TRBV27; CDR3 protein: CASSFGGASGELFF; CDR3 DNA: TGTGCCAGCAGTTTTGGCGGGGCGTCCGGGGAGCTGTTTTTT
CDR3 length: 14; J gene: TRBJ1-2; clone size: once; D gene: NA; V gene: TRBV28; CDR3 protein: CASRSQGESYGYTF; CDR3 DNA: TGTGCCAGCAGGTCACAGGGCGAGAGCTATGGCTACACCTTC
CDR3 length: 14; J gene: TRBJ1-4; clone size: NA; D gene: NA; V gene: TRBV30; CDR3 protein: CAWSVGVSNEKLFF; CDR3 DNA: TGTGCCTGGAGTGTCGGGGTTTCTAATGAAAAACTGTTTTTT
CDR3 length: 13; J gene: TRBJ1-2; clone size: NA; D gene: NA; V gene: TRBV18; CDR3 protein: CASSQTEEGGYTF; CDR3 DNA: TGTGCCAGCTCACAGACAGAAGAAGGTGGCTACACCTTC
CDR3 length: 15; J gene: TRBJ1-5; clone size: NA; D gene: NA; V gene: TRBV7-8; CDR3 protein: CASSLVWAPDQPQHF; CDR3 DNA: TGTGCCAGCAGCTTAGTATGGGCCCCGGATCAGCCCCAGCATTTT
CDR3 length: 14; J gene: TRBJ2-5; clone size: NA; D gene: NA; V gene: TRBV11-1; CDR3 protein: CASSRRTEQETQYF; CDR3 DNA: TGTGCCAGCAGTCGTAGGACTGAGCAAGAGACCCAGTACTTC
CDR3 length: 16; J gene: TRBJ1-2; clone size: many; D gene: TRBD1; V gene: TRBV10-1; CDR3 protein: CASTDLTGGPHYGYTF; CDR3 DNA: TGCGCCAGCACGGACCTGACAGGGGGCCCCCACTATGGCTACACCTTC
CDR3 length: 13; J gene: TRBJ2-5; clone size: NA; D gene: NA; V gene: TRBV5-1; CDR3 protein: CASSYDFQETQYF; CDR3 DNA: TGCGCCAGCAGCTACGACTTCCAAGAGACCCAGTACTTC
CDR3 length: 15; J gene: TRBJ2-5; clone size: NA; D gene: NA; V gene: TRBV5-1; CDR3 protein: CASSLTTELSGTQYF; CDR3 DNA: TGCGCCAGCAGCCTCACGACGGAGCTTTCGGGGACCCAGTACTTC
CDR3 length: 16; J gene: TRBJ1-1; clone size: NA; D gene: TRBD1; V gene: TRBV5-5; CDR3 protein: CASSPISGTGGSEAFF; CDR3 DNA: TGTGCCAGCAGCCCTATCTCCGGGACAGGGGGTTCTGAAGCTTTCTTT
CDR3 length: 16; J gene: TRBJ1-1; clone size: few; D gene: NA; V gene: TRBV28; CDR3 protein: CASTLGRDKLNTEAFF; CDR3 DNA: TGTGCCAGCACCCTCGGCCGGGACAAGTTGAACACTGAAGCTTTCTTT
CDR3 length: 13; J gene: TRBJ2-5; clone size: NA; D gene: NA; V gene: TRBV12-3/TRBV12-4; CDR3 protein: CASSLASQETQYF; CDR3 DNA: TGTGCCAGCAGTTTGGCCAGCCAAGAGACCCAGTACTTC
CDR3 length: 15; J gene: TRBJ1-6; clone size: NA; D gene: NA; V gene: TRBV27; CDR3 protein: CASSFFARANSPLHF; CDR3 DNA: TGTGCCAGCAGTTTCTTTGCCAGGGCCAATTCACCCCTCCACTTT
CDR3 length: 13; J gene: TRBJ2-2; clone size: NA; D gene: TRBD2; V gene: TRBV12-3/TRBV12-4; CDR3 protein: CASTLRGDGELFF; CDR3 DNA: TGTGCCAGCACCCTTCGGGGGGACGGGGAGCTGTTTTTT
CDR3 length: 15; J gene: TRBJ2-3; clone size: NA; D gene: TRBD2; V gene: TRBV7-6; CDR3 protein: CASTNGGASTDTQYF; CDR3 DNA: TGTGCCAGCACCAACGGGGGGGCTAGCACAGATACGCAGTATTTT
CDR3 length: 18; J gene: TRBJ2-2; clone size: NA; D gene: TRBD2; V gene: TRBV4-3; CDR3 protein: CASSQRYELAGGSRELFF; CDR3 DNA: TGCGCCAGCAGCCAACGCTACGAACTAGCGGGGGGGTCACGGGAGCTGTTTTTT
CDR3 length: 16; J gene: TRBJ1-5; clone size: NA; D gene: NA; V gene: TRBV28; CDR3 protein: CASSSPSSGSGQPQHF; CDR3 DNA: TGTGCCAGCAGTTCCCCGTCCTCAGGGTCTGGACAGCCCCAGCATTTT
CDR3 length: 12; J gene: TRBJ2-1; clone size: NA; D gene: NA; V gene: TRBV28; CDR3 protein: CASKAGSHEQFF; CDR3 DNA: TGTGCCAGCAAAGCCGGGAGTCATGAGCAGTTCTTC
CDR3 length: 16; J gene: TRBJ1-1; clone size: NA; D gene: NA; V gene: TRBV5-1; CDR3 protein: CASSLSQGLRNTEAFF; CDR3 DNA: TGCGCCAGCAGCTTGTCGCAGGGACTCAGGAACACTGAAGCTTTCTTT
CDR3 length: 17; J gene: TRBJ2-1; clone size: NA; D gene: TRBD2; V gene: TRBV2; CDR3 protein: CASSETGLLASYNEQFF; CDR3 DNA: TGTGCCAGCAGTGAAACCGGGTTACTAGCGAGTTACAATGAGCAGTTCTTC
CDR3 length: 15; J gene: TRBJ1-4; clone size: NA; D gene: TRBD1; V gene: TRBV10-1; CDR3 protein: CASKWGQRSNEKLFF; CDR3 DNA: TGCGCCAGCAAGTGGGGACAGAGGTCTAATGAAAAACTGTTTTTT
CDR3 length: 14; J gene: TRBJ1-1; clone size: NA; D gene: TRBD1; V gene: TRBV30; CDR3 protein: CAWSATGPSTEAFF; CDR3 DNA: TGTGCCTGGAGTGCGACAGGGCCCAGCACTGAAGCTTTCTTT
CDR3 length: 14; J gene: TRBJ1-1; clone size: NA; D gene: NA; V gene: TRBV25-1; CDR3 protein: CASTSGIGHTEAFF; CDR3 DNA: TGTGCCAGCACTTCAGGGATCGGTCACACTGAAGCTTTCTTT
CDR3 length: 11; J gene: TRBJ2-1; clone size: few; D gene: TRBD1; V gene: TRBV6-1; CDR3 protein: CASSERQGGFF; CDR3 DNA: TGTGCCAGCAGTGAACGACAGGGTGGGTTCTTC
CDR3 length: 13; J gene: TRBJ1-1; clone size: NA; D gene: NA; V gene: TRBV6-2/TRBV6-3; CDR3 protein: CASSLPGRPEAFF; CDR3 DNA: TGTGCCAGCAGTTTGCCAGGGAGGCCTGAAGCTTTCTTT
CDR3 length: 14; J gene: TRBJ2-7; clone size: NA; D gene: NA; V gene: TRBV6-6; CDR3 protein: CASSYSLVIYEQYF; CDR3 DNA: TGTGCCAGCAGTTACTCCCTAGTTATCTACGAGCAGTACTTC
CDR3 length: 16; J gene: TRBJ2-3; clone size: NA; D gene: NA; V gene: TRBV6-6; CDR3 protein: CASSGVGLAGTDTQYF; CDR3 DNA: TGTGCCAGCAGTGGCGTCGGGTTGGCGGGCACAGATACGCAGTATTTT
CDR3 length: 15; J gene: TRBJ1-2; clone size: NA; D gene: TRBD1; V gene: TRBV7-2; CDR3 protein: CASSNRQGATYGYTF; CDR3 DNA: TGTGCCAGCAGCAACCGACAGGGGGCAACCTATGGCTACACCTTC
CDR3 length: 13; J gene: TRBJ1-2; clone size: NA; D gene: NA; V gene: TRBV6-6; CDR3 protein: CASSPDTVYGYTF; CDR3 DNA: TGTGCCAGCAGCCCAGACACTGTCTATGGCTACACCTTC
CDR3 length: 16; J gene: TRBJ2-3; clone size: once; D gene: TRBD2; V gene: TRBV5-1; CDR3 protein: CASSGYSAGGTDTQYF; CDR3 DNA: TGCGCCAGCAGCGGCTACTCGGCGGGGGGGACAGATACGCAGTATTTT
CDR3 length: 15; J gene: TRBJ1-5; clone size: once; D gene: TRBD1; V gene: TRBV27; CDR3 protein: CASSVVGTGDQPQHF; CDR3 DNA: TGTGCCAGCAGTGTAGTCGGGACAGGGGATCAGCCCCAGCATTTT
CDR3 length: 14; J gene: TRBJ2-2; clone size: medium-sized; D gene: NA; V gene: TRBV12-5; CDR3 protein: CASGLGGTTGELFF; CDR3 DNA: TGTGCTAGTGGTTTGGGAGGGACTACCGGGGAGCTGTTTTTT
CDR3 length: 17; J gene: TRBJ2-1; clone size: NA; D gene: NA; V gene: TRBV27; CDR3 protein: CASSTRGQAGNINEQFF; CDR3 DNA: TGTGCCAGCAGTACTCGGGGACAAGCGGGGAACATTAATGAGCAGTTCTTC
CDR3 length: 15; J gene: TRBJ1-1; clone size: once; D gene: TRBD1; V gene: TRBV10-3; CDR3 protein: CAAQGAFAEVTEAFF; CDR3 DNA: TGTGCCGCCCAGGGGGCATTTGCCGAGGTCACTGAAGCTTTCTTT
CDR3 length: 15; J gene: TRBJ2-4; clone size: NA; D gene: TRBD1; V gene: TRBV6-2/TRBV6-3; CDR3 protein: CASSRAGDSLNIQYF; CDR3 DNA: TGTGCCAGCAGTCGAGCCGGGGACAGCTTAAACATTCAGTACTTC
CDR3 length: 15; J gene: TRBJ1-1; clone size: NA; D gene: TRBD1; V gene: TRBV11-2; CDR3 protein: CASSLGQGANTEAFF; CDR3 DNA: TGTGCCAGCAGCCTAGGACAGGGGGCCAACACTGAAGCTTTCTTT
CDR3 length: 16; J gene: TRBJ1-6; clone size: NA; D gene: NA; V gene: TRBV4-3; CDR3 protein: CASSQDIRGFNSPLHF; CDR3 DNA: TGCGCCAGCAGCCAAGACATCCGGGGATTCAATTCACCCCTCCACTTT
CDR3 length: 15; J gene: TRBJ2-7; clone size: once; D gene: TRBD1; V gene: TRBV4-1; CDR3 protein: CASSHATGGSYEQYF; CDR3 DNA: TGCGCCAGCAGCCATGCGACAGGGGGATCCTACGAGCAGTACTTC
CDR3 length: 17; J gene: TRBJ2-1; clone size: few; D gene: TRBD2; V gene: TRBV5-4; CDR3 protein: CASSPGLAGGQYNEQFF; CDR3 DNA: TGTGCCAGCAGCCCAGGACTAGCGGGGGGCCAGTACAATGAGCAGTTCTTC
CDR3 length: 16; J gene: TRBJ1-1; clone size: NA; D gene: TRBD1; V gene: TRBV5-6; CDR3 protein: CASSLRTGLMNTEAFF; CDR3 DNA: TGTGCCAGCAGCTTACGGACAGGGCTCATGAACACTGAAGCTTTCTTT
CDR3 length: 17; J gene: TRBJ2-6; clone size: NA; D gene: NA; V gene: TRBV7-2; CDR3 protein: CASSLRRGAPGANVLTF; CDR3 DNA: TGTGCCAGCAGCTTGCGAAGGGGCGCGCCTGGGGCCAACGTCCTGACTTTC